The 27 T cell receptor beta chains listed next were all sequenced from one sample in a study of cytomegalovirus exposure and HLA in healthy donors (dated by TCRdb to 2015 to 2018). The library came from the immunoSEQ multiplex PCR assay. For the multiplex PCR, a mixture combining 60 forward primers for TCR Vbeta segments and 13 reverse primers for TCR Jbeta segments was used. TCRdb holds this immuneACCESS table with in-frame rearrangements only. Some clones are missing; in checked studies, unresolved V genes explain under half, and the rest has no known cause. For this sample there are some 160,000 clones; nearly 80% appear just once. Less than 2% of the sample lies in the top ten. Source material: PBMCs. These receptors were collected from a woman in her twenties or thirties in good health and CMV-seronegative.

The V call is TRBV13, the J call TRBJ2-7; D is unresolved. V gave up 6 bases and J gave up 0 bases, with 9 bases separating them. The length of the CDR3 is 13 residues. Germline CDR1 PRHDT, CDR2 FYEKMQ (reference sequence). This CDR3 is CASRGPNSYEQYF. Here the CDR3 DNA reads TGTGCCAGCAGGGGCCCCAACTCCTACGAGCAGTACTTC.

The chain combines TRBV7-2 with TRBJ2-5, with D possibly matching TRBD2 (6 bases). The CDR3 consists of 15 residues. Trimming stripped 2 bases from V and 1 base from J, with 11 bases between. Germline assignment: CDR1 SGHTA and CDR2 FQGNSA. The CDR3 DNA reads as TGTGCCAGCAGCTTAATCCGGGGAGGCCAAGAGACCCAGTACTTC. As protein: CASSLIRGGQETQYF.

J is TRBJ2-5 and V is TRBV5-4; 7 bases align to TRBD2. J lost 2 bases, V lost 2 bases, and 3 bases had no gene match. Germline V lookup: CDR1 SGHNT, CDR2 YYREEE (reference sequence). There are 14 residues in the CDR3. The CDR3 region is CASSFPSGQETQYF. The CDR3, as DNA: TGTGCCAGCAGCTTCCCTAGCGGACAAGAGACCCAGTACTTC.

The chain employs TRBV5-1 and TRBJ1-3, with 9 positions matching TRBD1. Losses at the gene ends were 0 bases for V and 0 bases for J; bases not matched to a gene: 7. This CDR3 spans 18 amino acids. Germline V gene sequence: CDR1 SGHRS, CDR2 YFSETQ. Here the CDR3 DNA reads TGCGCCAGCAGCTTGGTAATGGGACAGGGACTCTCTGGAAACACCATATATTTT. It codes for CASSLVMGQGLSGNTIYF.

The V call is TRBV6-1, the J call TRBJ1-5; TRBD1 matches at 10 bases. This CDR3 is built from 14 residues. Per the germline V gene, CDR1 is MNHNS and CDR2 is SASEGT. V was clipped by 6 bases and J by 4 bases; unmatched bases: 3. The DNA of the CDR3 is TGTGCCAGCAGCGGACAGGGGGGAAATCAGCCCCAGCATTTT. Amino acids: CASSGQGGNQPQHF.

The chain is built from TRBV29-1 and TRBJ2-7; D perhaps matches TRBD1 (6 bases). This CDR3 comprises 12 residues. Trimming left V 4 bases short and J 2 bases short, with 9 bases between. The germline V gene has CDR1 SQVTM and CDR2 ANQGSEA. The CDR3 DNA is TGCAGCGTTGTGGGGGCGGCCTACGAGCAGTACTTC. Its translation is CSVVGAAYEQYF.

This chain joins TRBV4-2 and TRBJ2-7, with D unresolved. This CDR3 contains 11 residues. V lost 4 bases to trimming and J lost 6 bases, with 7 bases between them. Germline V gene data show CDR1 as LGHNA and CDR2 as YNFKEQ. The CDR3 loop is CASSLGSEQYF. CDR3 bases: TGTGCCAGCAGCCTCGGTAGCGAGCAGTACTTC.

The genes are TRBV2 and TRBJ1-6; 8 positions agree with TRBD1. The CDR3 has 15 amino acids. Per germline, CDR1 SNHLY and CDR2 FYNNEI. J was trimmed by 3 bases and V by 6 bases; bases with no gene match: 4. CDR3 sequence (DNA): TGTGCCAGCAGGCGGACAGGGATCTATAATTCACCCCTCCACTTT. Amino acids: CASRRTGIYNSPLHF. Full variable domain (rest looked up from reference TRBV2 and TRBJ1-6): EPEVTQTPSHQVTQMGQEVILRCVPISNHLYFYWYRQILGQKVEFLVSFYNNEISEKSEIFDDQFSVERPDGSNFTLKIRSTKLEDSAMYFCASRRTGIYNSPLHFGNGTRLTVT.

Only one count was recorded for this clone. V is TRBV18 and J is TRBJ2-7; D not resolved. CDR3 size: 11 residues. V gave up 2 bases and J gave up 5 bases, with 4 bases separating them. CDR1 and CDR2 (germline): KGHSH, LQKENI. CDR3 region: CASSPDNEQYF. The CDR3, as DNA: TGTGCCAGCTCACCAGACAACGAGCAGTACTTC.

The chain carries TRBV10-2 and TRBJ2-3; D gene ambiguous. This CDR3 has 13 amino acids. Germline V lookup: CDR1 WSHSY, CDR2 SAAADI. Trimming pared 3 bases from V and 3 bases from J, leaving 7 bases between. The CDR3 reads CASSETKTDTQYF. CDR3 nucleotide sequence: TGCGCCAGCAGTGAAACTAAAACAGATACGCAGTATTTT.

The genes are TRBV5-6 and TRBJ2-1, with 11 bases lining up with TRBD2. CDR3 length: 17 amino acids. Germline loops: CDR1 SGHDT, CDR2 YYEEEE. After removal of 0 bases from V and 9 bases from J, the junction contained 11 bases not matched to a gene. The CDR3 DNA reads TGTGCCAGCAGCTTGGTCACCCCACTAGCGGGGGTGAGTGAGCAGTTCTTC. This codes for CASSLVTPLAGVSEQFF.

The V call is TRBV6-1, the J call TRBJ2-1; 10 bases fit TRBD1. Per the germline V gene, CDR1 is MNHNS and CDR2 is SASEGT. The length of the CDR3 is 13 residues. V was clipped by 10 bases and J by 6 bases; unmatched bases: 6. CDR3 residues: CATMDRGGNEQFF. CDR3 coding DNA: TGTGCCACCATGGACAGGGGGGGCAATGAGCAGTTCTTC.

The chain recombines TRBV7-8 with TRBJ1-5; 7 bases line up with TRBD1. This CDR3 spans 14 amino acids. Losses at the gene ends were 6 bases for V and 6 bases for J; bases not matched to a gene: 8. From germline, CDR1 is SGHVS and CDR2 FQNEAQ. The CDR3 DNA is TGTGCCAGCAGTATACAGGGGATGAGTCAGCCCCAGCATTTT. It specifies CASSIQGMSQPQHF.

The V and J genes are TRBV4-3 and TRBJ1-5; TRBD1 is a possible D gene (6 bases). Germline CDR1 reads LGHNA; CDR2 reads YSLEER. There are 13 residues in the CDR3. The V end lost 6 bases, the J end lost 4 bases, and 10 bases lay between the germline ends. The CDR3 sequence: CASSQGWNQPQHF. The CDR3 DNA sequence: TGCGCCAGCAGTCAGGGGTGGAATCAGCCCCAGCATTTT.

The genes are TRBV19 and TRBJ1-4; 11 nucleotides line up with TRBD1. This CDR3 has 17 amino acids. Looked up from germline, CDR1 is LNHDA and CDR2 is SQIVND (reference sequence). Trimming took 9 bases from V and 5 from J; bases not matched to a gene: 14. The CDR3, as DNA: TGTGCCAGCCTCCCTCGGGACAGGGGGGGGACGAATGAAAAACTGTTTTTT. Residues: CASLPRDRGGTNEKLFF.

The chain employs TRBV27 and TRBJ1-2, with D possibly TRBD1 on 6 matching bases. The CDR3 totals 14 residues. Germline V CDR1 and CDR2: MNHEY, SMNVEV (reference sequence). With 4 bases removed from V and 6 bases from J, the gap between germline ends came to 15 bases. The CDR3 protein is CASSSPGTSNGYTF. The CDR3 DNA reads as TGTGCCAGCAGTTCTCCCGGGACATCAAATGGCTACACCTTC.

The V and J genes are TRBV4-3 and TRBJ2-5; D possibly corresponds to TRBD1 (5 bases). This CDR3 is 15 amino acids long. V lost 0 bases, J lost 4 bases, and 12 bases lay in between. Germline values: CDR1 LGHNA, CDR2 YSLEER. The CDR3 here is CASSQDAAGRETQYF. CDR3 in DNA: TGCGCCAGCAGCCAAGATGCGGCAGGGCGAGAGACCCAGTACTTC.

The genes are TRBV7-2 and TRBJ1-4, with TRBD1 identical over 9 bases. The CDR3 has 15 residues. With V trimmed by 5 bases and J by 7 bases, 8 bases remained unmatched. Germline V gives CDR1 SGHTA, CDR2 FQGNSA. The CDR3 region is CASSASQGAGEKLFF. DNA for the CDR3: TGTGCCAGCAGCGCCTCACAGGGGGCGGGTGAAAAACTGTTTTTT.

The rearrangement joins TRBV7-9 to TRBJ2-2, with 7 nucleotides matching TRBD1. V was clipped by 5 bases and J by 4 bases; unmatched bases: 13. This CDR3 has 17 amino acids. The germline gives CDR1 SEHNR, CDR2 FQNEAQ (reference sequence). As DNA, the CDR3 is TGTGCCAGCAGCCCCCTGGGGGCAGGGGGTGCCACCGGGGAGCTGTTTTTT. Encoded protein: CASSPLGAGGATGELFF.

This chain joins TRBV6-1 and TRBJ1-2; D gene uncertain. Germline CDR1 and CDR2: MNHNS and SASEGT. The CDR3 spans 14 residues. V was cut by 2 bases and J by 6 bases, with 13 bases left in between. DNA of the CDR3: TGTGCCAGCAGTGAAAGCGGAAGGTCTCATGGCTACACCTTC. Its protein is CASSESGRSHGYTF.

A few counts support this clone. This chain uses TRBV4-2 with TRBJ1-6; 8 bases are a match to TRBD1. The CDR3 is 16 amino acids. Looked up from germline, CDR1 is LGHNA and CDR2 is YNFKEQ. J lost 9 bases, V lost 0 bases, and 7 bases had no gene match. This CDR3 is CASSQDPDRGSSPLHF. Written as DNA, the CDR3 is TGTGCCAGCAGCCAAGATCCCGACAGGGGAAGTTCACCCCTCCACTTT.

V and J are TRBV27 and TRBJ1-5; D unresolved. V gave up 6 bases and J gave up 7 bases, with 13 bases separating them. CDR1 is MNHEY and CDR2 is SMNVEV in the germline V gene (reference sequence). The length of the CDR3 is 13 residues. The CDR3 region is CASRLQVRQPQHF. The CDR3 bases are TGTGCCAGCAGACTCCAGGTCCGGCAGCCCCAGCATTTT.

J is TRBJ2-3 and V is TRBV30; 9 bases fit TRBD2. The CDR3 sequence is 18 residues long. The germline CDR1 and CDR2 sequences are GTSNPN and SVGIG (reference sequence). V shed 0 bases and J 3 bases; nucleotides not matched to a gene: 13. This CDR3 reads CAWSVPWRGGLRTDTQYF. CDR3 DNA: TGTGCCTGGAGTGTACCATGGCGGGGGGGGCTGAGGACAGATACGCAGTATTTT.

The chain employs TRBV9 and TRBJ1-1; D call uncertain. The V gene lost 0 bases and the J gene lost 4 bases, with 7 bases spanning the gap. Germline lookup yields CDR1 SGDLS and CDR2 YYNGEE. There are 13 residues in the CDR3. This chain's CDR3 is CASSVGGITEAFF. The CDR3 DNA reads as TGTGCCAGCAGCGTAGGAGGGATCACTGAAGCTTTCTTT. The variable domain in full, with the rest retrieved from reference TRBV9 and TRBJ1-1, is DSGVTQTPKHLITATGQRVTLRCSPRSGDLSVYWYQQSLDQGLQFLIQYYNGEERAKGNILERFSAQQFPDLHSELNLSSLELGDSALYFCASSVGGITEAFFGQGTRLTVV.

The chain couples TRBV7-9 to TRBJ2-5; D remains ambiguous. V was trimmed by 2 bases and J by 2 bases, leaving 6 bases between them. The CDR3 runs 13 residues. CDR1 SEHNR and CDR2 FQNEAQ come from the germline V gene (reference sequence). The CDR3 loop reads CASSLTAQETQYF. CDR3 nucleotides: TGTGCCAGCAGCTTAACAGCACAAGAGACCCAGTACTTC.

CDR3 residues: CASSQRPPGTGTYEQYF. Written as DNA, the CDR3 is TGTGCCAGCTCACAACGTCCTCCCGGGACAGGGACCTACGAGCAGTACTTC. The gene calls are TRBV18 and TRBJ2-7; 9 bases line up with TRBD1. V was pared by 4 bases and J by 2 bases, with 12 bases of the junction left unmatched. There are 17 residues in the CDR3. The germline gives CDR1 KGHSH, CDR2 LQKENI.

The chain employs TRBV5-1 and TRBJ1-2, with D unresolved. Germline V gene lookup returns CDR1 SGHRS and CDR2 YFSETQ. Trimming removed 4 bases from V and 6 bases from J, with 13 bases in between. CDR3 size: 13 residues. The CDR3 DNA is TGCGCCAGCAGCCCACAGTTGAGCCATGGCTACACCTTC. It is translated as CASSPQLSHGYTF. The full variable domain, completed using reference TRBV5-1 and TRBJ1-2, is KAGVTQTPRYLIKTRGQQVTLSCSPISGHRSVSWYQQTPGQGLQFLFEYFSETQRNKGNFPGRFSGRQFSNSRSEMNVSTLELGDSALYLCASSPQLSHGYTFGSGTRLTVV.